This TCR beta chain originates from a study of cytomegalovirus exposure and HLA in healthy donors. The CDR3 loop spans 14 amino acids. V lost 5 bases and J lost 1, with 11 bases in between. CDR1 and CDR2 from the germline V gene are PRHDT and FYEKMQ (reference sequence). This clone appeared a few times. Antigen unknown. Primers included in the PCR were 60 Vbeta and 13 Jbeta primers. Repertoires were generated with immunoSEQ multiplex PCR, while TCRdb's copy carries only in-frame clones and drops some. Of about 220,000 clones listed, roughly 84% are singletons. Findings of the study overall: An analysis done earlier found most TCR beta V segments productive about 87% or about 30% of the time.

This TCR was recovered from a boy under 10 years old in good health and CMV-seronegative. The genes are TRBV13 and TRBJ1-1; D unresolved. The sequencing input was PBMCs. The CDR3 sequence is CASSPSFPNTEAFF. The CDR3 nucleotides are TGTGCCAGCAGCCCCTCTTTCCCGAACACTGAAGCTTTCTTT.